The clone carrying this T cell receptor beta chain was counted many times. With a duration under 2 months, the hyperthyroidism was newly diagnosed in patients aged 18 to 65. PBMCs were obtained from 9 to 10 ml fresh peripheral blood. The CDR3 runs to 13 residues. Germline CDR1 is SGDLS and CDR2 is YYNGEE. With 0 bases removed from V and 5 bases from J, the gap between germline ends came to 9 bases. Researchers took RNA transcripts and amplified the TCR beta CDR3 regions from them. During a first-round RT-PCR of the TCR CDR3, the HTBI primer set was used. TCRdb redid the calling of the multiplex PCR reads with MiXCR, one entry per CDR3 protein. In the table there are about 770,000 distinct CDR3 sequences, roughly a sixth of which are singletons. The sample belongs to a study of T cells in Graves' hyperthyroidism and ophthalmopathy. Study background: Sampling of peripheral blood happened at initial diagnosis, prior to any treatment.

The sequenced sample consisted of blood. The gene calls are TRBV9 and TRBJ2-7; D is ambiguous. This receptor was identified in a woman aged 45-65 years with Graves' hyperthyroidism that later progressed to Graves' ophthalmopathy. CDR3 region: CASSVAGRNEQYF. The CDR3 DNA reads TGTGCCAGCAGCGTAGCTGGCAGAAACGAGCAGTACTTC.